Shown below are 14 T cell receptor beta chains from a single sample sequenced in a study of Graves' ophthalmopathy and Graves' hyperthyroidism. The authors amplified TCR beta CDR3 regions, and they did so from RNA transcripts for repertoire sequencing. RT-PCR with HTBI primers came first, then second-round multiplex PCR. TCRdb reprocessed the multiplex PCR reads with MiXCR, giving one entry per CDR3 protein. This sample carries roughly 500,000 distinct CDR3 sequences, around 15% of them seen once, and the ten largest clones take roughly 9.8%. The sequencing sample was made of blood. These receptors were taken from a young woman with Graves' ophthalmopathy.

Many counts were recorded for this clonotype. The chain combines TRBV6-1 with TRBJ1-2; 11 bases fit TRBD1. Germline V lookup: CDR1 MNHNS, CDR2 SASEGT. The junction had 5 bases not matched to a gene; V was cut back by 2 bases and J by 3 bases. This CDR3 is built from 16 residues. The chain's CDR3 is CASSERTGGAHYGYTF. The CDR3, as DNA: TGTGCCAGCAGTGAAAGGACAGGGGGCGCACACTATGGCTACACCTTC.

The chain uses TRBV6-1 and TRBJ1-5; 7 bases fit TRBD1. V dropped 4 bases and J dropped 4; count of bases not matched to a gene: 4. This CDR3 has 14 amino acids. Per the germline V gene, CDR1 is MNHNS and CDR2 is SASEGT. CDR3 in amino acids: CASSAGQENQPQHF. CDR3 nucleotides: TGTGCCAGCAGTGCCGGACAGGAAAATCAGCCCCAGCATTTT.

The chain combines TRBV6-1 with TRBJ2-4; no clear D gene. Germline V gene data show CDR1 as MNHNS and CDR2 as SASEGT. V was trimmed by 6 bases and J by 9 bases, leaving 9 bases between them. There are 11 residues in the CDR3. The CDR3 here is CASRLKAIQYF. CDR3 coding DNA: TGTGCCAGCAGGTTAAAGGCCATTCAGTACTTC.

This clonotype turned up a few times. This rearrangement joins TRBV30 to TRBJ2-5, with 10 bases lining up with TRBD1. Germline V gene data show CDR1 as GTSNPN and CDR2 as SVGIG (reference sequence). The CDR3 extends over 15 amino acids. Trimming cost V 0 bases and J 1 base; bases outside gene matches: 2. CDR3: CAWSVRDRGQETQYF. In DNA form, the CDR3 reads TGTGCCTGGAGTGTAAGGGACAGGGGCCAAGAGACCCAGTACTTC.

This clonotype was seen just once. The CDR3 DNA is TGTGCCAGCAGACCCCATTACGGGGGCACTGAAGCTTTCTTT. Encoded protein: CASRPHYGGTEAFF. The gene calls are TRBV28 and TRBJ1-1; D may be TRBD1 (5 bases). CDR1 is MDHEN and CDR2 is SYDVKM in the germline V gene. The ends were cut back, 6 bases at V and 4 bases at J, with 15 bases in the middle. The CDR3 loop spans 14 amino acids.

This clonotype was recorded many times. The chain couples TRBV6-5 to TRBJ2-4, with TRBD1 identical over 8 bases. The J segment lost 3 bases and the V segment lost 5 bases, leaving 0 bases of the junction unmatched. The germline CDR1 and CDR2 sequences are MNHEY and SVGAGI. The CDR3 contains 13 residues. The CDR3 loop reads CASSTGGKNIQYF. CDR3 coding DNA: TGTGCCAGCAGTACAGGGGGCAAAAACATTCAGTACTTC.

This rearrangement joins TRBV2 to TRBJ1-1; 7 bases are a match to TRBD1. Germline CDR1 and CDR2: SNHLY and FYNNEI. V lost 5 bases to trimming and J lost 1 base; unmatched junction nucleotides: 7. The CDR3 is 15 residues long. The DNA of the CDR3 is TGTGCCAGCAGTATGGAAAAGGGGGCGAACACTGAAGCTTTCTTT. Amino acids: CASSMEKGANTEAFF.

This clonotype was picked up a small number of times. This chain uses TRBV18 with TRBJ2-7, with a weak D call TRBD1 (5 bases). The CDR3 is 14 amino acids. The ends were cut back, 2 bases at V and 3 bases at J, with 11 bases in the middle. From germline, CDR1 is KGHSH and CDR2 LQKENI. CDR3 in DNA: TGTGCCAGCTCACCAGTCACAGGTAGCTACGAGCAGTACTTC. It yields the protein CASSPVTGSYEQYF.

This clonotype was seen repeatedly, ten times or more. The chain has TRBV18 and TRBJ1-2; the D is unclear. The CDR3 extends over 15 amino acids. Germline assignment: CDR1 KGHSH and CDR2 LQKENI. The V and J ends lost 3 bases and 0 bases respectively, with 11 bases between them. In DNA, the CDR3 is TGTGCCAGCTCACCTCGACCGCAAGCTAACTATGGCTACACCTTC. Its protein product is CASSPRPQANYGYTF. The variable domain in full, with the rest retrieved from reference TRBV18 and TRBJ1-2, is NAGVMQNPRHLVRRRGQEARLRCSPMKGHSHVYWYRQLPEEGLKFMVYLQKENIIDESGMPKERFSAEFPKEGPSILRIQQVVRGDSAAYFCASSPRPQANYGYTFGSGTRLTVV.

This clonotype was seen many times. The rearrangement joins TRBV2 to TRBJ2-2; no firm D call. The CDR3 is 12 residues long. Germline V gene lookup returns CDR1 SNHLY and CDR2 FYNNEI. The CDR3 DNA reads TGTGTTGTGACGGTGAACACCGGGGAGCTGTTTTTT. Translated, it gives CVVTVNTGELFF.

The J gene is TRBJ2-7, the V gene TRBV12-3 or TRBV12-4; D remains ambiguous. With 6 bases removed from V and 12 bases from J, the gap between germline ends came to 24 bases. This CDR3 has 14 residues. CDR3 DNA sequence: TGTGCCAGCAGCCTGGGGAATCGCTACTCGCTTTTGTACTTC. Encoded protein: CASSLGNRYSLLYF.

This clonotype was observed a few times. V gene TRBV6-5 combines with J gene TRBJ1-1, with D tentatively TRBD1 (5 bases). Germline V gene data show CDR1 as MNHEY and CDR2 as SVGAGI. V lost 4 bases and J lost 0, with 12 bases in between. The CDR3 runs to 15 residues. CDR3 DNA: TGTGCCAGCAGTTCCGGGGCCGTCATGAACACTGAAGCTTTCTTT. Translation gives CASSSGAVMNTEAFF.

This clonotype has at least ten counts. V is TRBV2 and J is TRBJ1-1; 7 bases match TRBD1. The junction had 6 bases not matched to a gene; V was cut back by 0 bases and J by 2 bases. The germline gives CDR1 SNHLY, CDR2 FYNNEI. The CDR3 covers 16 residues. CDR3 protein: CASSEARTGTNTEAFF. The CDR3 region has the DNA TGTGCCAGCAGTGAAGCTAGGACAGGTACTAACACTGAAGCTTTCTTT.

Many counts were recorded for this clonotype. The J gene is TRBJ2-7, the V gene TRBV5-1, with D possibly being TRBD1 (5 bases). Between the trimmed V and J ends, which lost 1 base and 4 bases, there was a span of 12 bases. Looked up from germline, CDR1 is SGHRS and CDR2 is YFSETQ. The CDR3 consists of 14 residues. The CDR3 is CASSLMGQGYEQYF. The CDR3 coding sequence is TGCGCCAGCAGCTTGATGGGTCAGGGATACGAGCAGTACTTC.